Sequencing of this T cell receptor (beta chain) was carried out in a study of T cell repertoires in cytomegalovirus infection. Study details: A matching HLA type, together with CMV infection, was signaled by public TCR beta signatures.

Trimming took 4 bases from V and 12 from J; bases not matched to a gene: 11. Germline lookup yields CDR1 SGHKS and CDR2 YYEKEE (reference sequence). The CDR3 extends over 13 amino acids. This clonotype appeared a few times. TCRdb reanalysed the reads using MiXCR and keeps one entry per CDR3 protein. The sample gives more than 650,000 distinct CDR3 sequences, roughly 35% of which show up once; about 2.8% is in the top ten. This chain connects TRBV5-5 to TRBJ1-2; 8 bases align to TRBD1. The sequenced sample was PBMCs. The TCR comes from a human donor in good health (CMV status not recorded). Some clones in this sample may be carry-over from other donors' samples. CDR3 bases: TGTGCCAGCAGCGCCCGGGACAGGCCTTCACACACCTTC. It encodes CASSARDRPSHTF.